A selection of T cell receptor beta chains follows, all from one sample in a study of T cell responses to AZD1222 COVID-19 vaccine. Method: immunoSEQ multiplex PCR; TCRdb's copy keeps in-frame clones and lacks some. Of around 85,000 clones detected, roughly 90% appear once; the ten largest clones hold around 1.5%. The specimen comprised peripheral blood, sampled 28 days after the second AZD1222 dose. These receptors all stem from an adult who received the AZD1222 COVID-19 vaccine. The CDR3 runs from the conserved cysteine through the conserved F or W. D genes are given only for firm matches.

-,TRBV12-3/TRBV12-4,TRBJ1-1,CASGQSEAFF
-,TRBV25-1,TRBJ2-7,CASSDYEQYF
TRBD2,TRBV19,TRBJ2-7,CASSRGTSGYEQYF
TRBD1,TRBV14,TRBJ1-6,CASSPRQGLNSPLHF
TRBD1,TRBV7-9,TRBJ1-1,CASSRTGGLNTEAFF
TRBD1,TRBV4-3,TRBJ2-2,CASSRGTVNTGELFF
TRBD2,TRBV7-9,TRBJ2-1,CASSSSDPLAVPVNEQFF
TRBD2,TRBV6-4,TRBJ2-3,CASSDRPLLAGGADTQYF
-,TRBV5-1,TRBJ2-5,CASSFQNGYQETQYF
TRBD1,TRBV11-3,TRBJ2-5,CASSSGQGGPETQYF
TRBD2,TRBV9,TRBJ2-5,CASSVVGLGSGGVRETQYF
-,TRBV11-1,TRBJ1-1,CASRPFWGDTEAFF
-,TRBV24-1,TRBJ1-4,CATSETGSGDEKLFF
-,TRBV5-1,TRBJ2-2,CASSLDGSNTGELFF
-,TRBV12-3/TRBV12-4,TRBJ2-3,CASSFESDTQYF
TRBD1,TRBV9,TRBJ2-7,CASSARQGARDEQYF
-,TRBV19,TRBJ1-5,CASSIYGDRPQHF
-,TRBV19,TRBJ2-5,CASSINPGGETQYF
TRBD1,TRBV3-1/TRBV3-2,TRBJ1-1,CASSDGDRGLPGTEAFF
TRBD1,TRBV7-9,TRBJ1-1,CASSVTGGGNTEAFF
TRBD1,TRBV6-5,TRBJ1-4,CASTGQAFPAKFF
-,TRBV6-1,TRBJ2-3,CASSEMGRSTTDTQYF
TRBD1,TRBV28,TRBJ1-1,CASIGQEWAFF
-,TRBV28,TRBJ1-5,CASSLLSGLMPQHF
-,TRBV30,TRBJ1-1,CAWSSDGNTEAFF
TRBD1,TRBV28,TRBJ1-1,CASSPWTGSKTEAFF
-,TRBV5-4,TRBJ2-1,CASSLAEGYRQFF
-,TRBV6-2/TRBV6-3,TRBJ1-5,CASSYLANQPQHF
TRBD1,TRBV2,TRBJ1-1,CAVPRGQGDTEAFF
-,TRBV12-2,TRBJ1-5,CASRLEGPAQGPQHF
-,TRBV5-6,TRBJ2-7,CASSLDRLGYREQYF
-,TRBV12-3/TRBV12-4,TRBJ2-7,CASSFVDRFEQYF
-,TRBV7-3,TRBJ1-1,CASKFEGGSTEAFF
-,TRBV29-1,TRBJ2-3,CSVEASAMRTNTQYF
-,TRBV14,TRBJ2-7,CASSQGKNKRDYF
TRBD1,TRBV6-5,TRBJ2-7,CASSSRDSGLEQYF